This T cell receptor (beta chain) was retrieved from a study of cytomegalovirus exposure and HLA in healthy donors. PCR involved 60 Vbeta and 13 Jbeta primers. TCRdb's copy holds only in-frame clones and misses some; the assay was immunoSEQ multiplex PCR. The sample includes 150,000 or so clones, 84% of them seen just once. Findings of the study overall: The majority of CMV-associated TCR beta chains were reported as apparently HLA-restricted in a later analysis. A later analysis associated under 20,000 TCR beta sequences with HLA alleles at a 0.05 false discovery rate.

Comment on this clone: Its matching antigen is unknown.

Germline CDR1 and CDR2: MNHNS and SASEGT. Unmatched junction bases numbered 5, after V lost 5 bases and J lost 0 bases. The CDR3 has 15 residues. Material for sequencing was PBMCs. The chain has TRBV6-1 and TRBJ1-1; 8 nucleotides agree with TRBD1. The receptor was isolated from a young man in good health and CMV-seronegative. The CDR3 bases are TGTGCCAGCAGTTCGAGGACAGGGCTGAACACTGAAGCTTTCTTT. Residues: CASSSRTGLNTEAFF.